This section outlines one T cell receptor (beta chain) sequence together with its context. The antigen it recognizes is unknown. Base quality data are lacking; no much larger clone is found one base away. These data are taken from a study of cytomegalovirus exposure and HLA in healthy donors (dated 2017 in TCRdb). Study-wide context: An earlier analysis of roughly 500 of the donors reported 276 Gb of sequence data and 95 million to 140 million unique TCR beta sequences obtained from about 170 million T cells. An early release that covered roughly 600 HLA-typed donors contained approximately 300 gigabases of sequencing data and about 93 million unique TCR sequences. Of the roughly 400 genotyped donors, 75% to 85% were placed in the genetic ancestry cluster associated with self-reported Caucasian donors. The study aimed to test whether signatures of past pathogen exposure could be identified by cataloging public T cell receptors. The study used immunosequencing to profile the T cell repertoires of approximately 650 subjects and linked those repertoires to cytomegalovirus serostatus. In addition to the first cohort of 666 subjects, a separate validation cohort of approximately 130 different subjects was used. High-throughput TCR immunosequencing, statistical association of individual TCRs with disease status, and machine learning were combined to predict cytomegalovirus infection status. A later analysis re-analyzed previously published TCR beta repertoires from roughly 630 donors and added high-resolution HLA genotyping to study TCR occurrence patterns. The later analysis used no new phenotypic data to find candidate immune exposures, relying instead on TCR beta sequences and their occurrence across donors. An earlier analysis of around 640 of the donors used high-throughput TCR beta sequencing to judge whether each TCR beta V gene segment behaved as functional or pseudogenic. Donor age, sex, ethnicity and CMV serostatus were compiled alongside the repertoire data. In a later genetic analysis, genome-wide SNP genotypes for about 60% of the 666 donors were used, and that subset was treated as a discovery cohort. Every discovery cohort repertoire had been produced on one sequencing platform. Class I and class II HLA loci were covered by the typing at four-digit resolution. The number of typed donors differed by locus: about 620-630 for A, B, C, DRB1 and DQB1; 500 to 550 for DQA1; around 580 for DPA1; and about 450 for DPB1. Four or five DR-DQ haplotypes were handled as single units for association and clustering because linkage in the cohort was strong. Across some 400 genotyped donors of the cohort, an average of about 200,000 unique TCR beta nucleotide sequences per donor were sequenced, and roughly 17% of those sequences were non-productive.

For this chain, trimming is 5 bases at the V end and 4 bases at the J end, and the number of junction bases without a gene match is 4. CDR1 and CDR2 (SGHTA, FQGNSA) derive from the germline V gene. Spanning cysteine to phenylalanine, the CDR3 consists of 14 amino acids. Just the 42-base CDR3 DNA is kept, in frame starting at base 1. The paper as a whole reports these results and caveats: An earlier analysis of around 500 of the donors showed that most TCR beta V segments appeared in productive rearrangements either about 87% or about 30% of the time, which broadly matched IMGT annotations. Correlated functional status among segregating V segments might be attributable to linkage disequilibrium, but an unknown experimental factor could not be ruled out. Assigning TCR associations to individual alleles was difficult when HLA alleles, especially DR and DQ, strongly co-occurred. While some public TCRs were present in many individuals, most TCR sequences turned up only very rarely across donors. At a false discovery rate of 0.05, a later analysis linked 15,000 to 20,000 TCR beta sequences to specific HLA alleles. A further reported finding was that TCR beta sequences accurately predicted the HLA-A and HLA-B alleles for most subjects in the first cohort. According to a later genetic analysis, donors in an Asian-associated ancestry cluster had fewer N-insertions in productive TCRs than the approximately 610-donor mean. An association between a missense DCLRE1C variant and V-gene and J-gene trimming of TCR beta chains was found in a later genetic analysis and replicated in an independent cohort. The 87-base-pair reads could not distinguish some IMGT-functional V segments, including TRBV6-2 and TRBV6-3, so those segments were excluded. In vitro tests confirmed that a few of the cytomegalovirus-associated TCR beta chains recognize cytomegalovirus antigens. Because counts were too low, under 20 rarely observed V segments, including chromosome 9 orphons, were left out of the earlier analysis of roughly 600 of the donors. Sequencing depth was assumed to be roughly uniform across donors in the presence/absence analyses, though that assumption may not hold. The sequencing pipeline was judged likely to have produced a cluster of highly shared sequence variants as a technical artifact. Because HLA typing was missing for some donors at each locus, association tests included only the typed subset. In a later analysis, HLA-associated TCR beta chains showed more clonal expansion and lower generation probabilities than non-associated chains that were equally common. The classifier was reported to diagnose cytomegalovirus status with high specificity and sensitivity in both the original and validation cohorts. It was suggested by the authors that the approach could potentially be generalized to other disease states and immunological phenotypes. The only immune exposure information available for the cohort was CMV serostatus. According to a later analysis, parvovirus B19, influenza, CMV and Epstein-Barr virus appeared linked to several top co-occurrence clusters. In a later analysis, the rate of TCR association differed among HLA loci, with DRB1 alleles having the most associated TCRs and HLA-C alleles having the fewest. The study listed 150 to 200 TCR beta chains as associated with cytomegalovirus. The cohort was sequenced for TCR beta chains only, and without alpha or paired-chain data the features that could be detected were limited. In a later analysis, most CMV-associated TCR beta chains were found to appear HLA-restricted, with HLA associations seemingly driven largely by CMV exposure.

Library construction relied on the immunoSEQ multiplex PCR assay. A mixture of 60 forward primers for TCR Vbeta segments and 13 reverse primers for TCR Jbeta segments was used in the multiplex PCR. The CDR3 region of rearranged TCR beta genes was amplified from genomic DNA with a multiplex PCR assay. The amplified TCR beta libraries were sequenced on the Illumina HiSeq System as 87-base-pair reads. Regarding the original processing steps: A later analysis counted some 80 million unique TCR beta chains across the 666 repertoires, and roughly 9.9 million of these chains were shared by at least two donors. To remove PCR and sequencing errors, raw reads were error-corrected and collapsed into unique sequences using a nearest-neighbor algorithm that merged closely related sequences. Alignment of CDR3 sequences to IMGT reference sequences was used to assign V, D and J gene segments. For a sequence to be retained, a match of at least six nucleotides was required to both a V gene segment and a J gene segment. Rearrangements were called productive when the CDR3 lacked stop codons and stayed in frame with V and J; all others were non-productive. CDR3 was defined by IMGT convention, running from the second conserved V-encoded cysteine to the conserved J-encoded phenylalanine. The earlier analysis of 587 of the donors excluded any sequence lacking an unambiguous match to a single V gene segment. In an earlier analysis of 587 of the donors, V segments were called functional above 56.7% productive rearrangements and were called segregating when the between-donor standard deviation exceeded 5%. A statistical classification framework was built to diagnose cytomegalovirus status from the catalog of TCR beta chain sequences. A later analysis assigned V and J genes by comparing TCR nucleotide sequences with IMGT/GENE-DB human TR gene sequences. Using the TCRdist pipeline, a later analysis assigned CDR3 sequences along with most-parsimonious VDJ recombination scenarios. In a later analysis, each TCR beta chain was defined by its CDR3 amino acid sequence together with its V-gene family, and reads without a unique V-gene family were excluded. To address suspected cross-contamination and a sequencing artifact, a later analysis removed roughly 640 highly shared, low-generation-probability nucleotide sequences. In a later analysis, a clonal expansion index was calculated for each public chain from normalized within-repertoire ranks of inferred template counts. In a later analysis, generation probabilities were computed with a VDJ recombination model fitted to out-of-frame rearrangements, and the resulting probabilities were checked against IGoR. Hypergeometric tests were used in a later analysis to score TCR-TCR, TCR-HLA and TCR-CMV co-occurrence, with a repertoire-size bias correction applied to the TCR pairs. A later analysis estimated false discovery rates by permuting HLA or CMV assignments 20 times. In a later analysis, co-occurring TCRs were grouped using DBSCAN, and TCRdist sequence similarity was added for clustering within HLA-allele-positive subsets. Repertoires with fewer than 30,000 or more than 120,000 public chains were left out of co-occurrence clustering, as were five repertoires with anomalous nucleotide sharing. As stored in TCRdb, this immuneACCESS dataset retains in-frame rearrangements with V and J assigned. A fraction of the clones does not appear; measured against another copy, unresolved V genes explain less than half of the discrepancy, and the remainder lacks a known reason. That table is the source of V, J and clone size, and D and trimming were worked out from the DNA. Recorded for this sample are roughly 90,000 clones; about four fifths of them occurred a single time. Around 7% of the sample is held by the ten biggest clonotypes.

The cohort was made up of several hundred healthy bone marrow donors. At the time of sampling, every cohort member was nominally healthy, though immune exposures that went unrecorded were likely present. The donor tested CMV seronegative, placing the donor among the 350 or so seronegative members of the cohort. Each donor provided a peripheral blood sample, and peripheral blood mononuclear cells were used for TCR beta sequencing. The Qiagen DNeasy Blood Extraction Kit was used to extract genomic DNA from the blood cell samples. This sequence originates from a man aged 30-40 years in good health and CMV-seronegative. The rearrangement combines TRBV7-2 with TRBJ2-7, with 11 bases matching TRBD2. What was sequenced was PBMCs. The DNA sequence reads TGTGCCAGCAGCCCAACTAGCGGGAGATACGAGCAGTACTTC. Its coded protein is CASSPTSGRYEQYF. The variable domain in full, with residues beyond the CDR3 obtained from the reference TRBV7-2 and TRBJ2-7 genes, is GAGVSQSPSNKVTEKGKDVELRCDPISGHTALYWYRQSLGQGLEFLIYFQGNSAPDKSGLPSDRFSAERTGGSVSTLTIQRTQQEDSAVYLCASSPTSGRYEQYFGPGTRLTVT.